This T cell receptor (beta chain) was captured by sequencing in a study of identifying expanded T cells in peripheral blood (dated by TCRdb to about 2019). Background for the entire study: Technical replicates were generated by sequencing separate aliquots of the same genomic DNA pool, with four replicates compared pairwise. Results and caveats for the whole study, not just this receptor: The binomial model flagged 0.9 to 1.5 differentially abundant clones between technical replicates but approximately 15 over around 2 weeks and 19 to 20 over around four weeks. The authors expected that biological variance in healthy repertoires might rise further over much longer intervals, such as months to years. Variance in clone template counts between roughly two-week samples significantly increased with total template count across all healthy donors. Across all healthy-donor time intervals, the beta-binomial model significantly lowered both the number of clones called differentially abundant and the false-positive rate.

No immune events such as infections were documented for the healthy donors during the collection period. Time-dependent variance in a beta-binomial model of T-cell clone differential abundance was calibrated using healthy-donor blood repertoires as a training cohort. The training cohort comprised about ten healthy donors, 3 female and 7 male. The donors were between roughly 25 and 64 years old, with an average age of 43 years. Obtained from a commercial supplier, whole blood was collected from each healthy donor at three time points set around 14 days apart. For immunosequencing, genomic DNA was extracted from whole blood that had not been sorted. The immunoSEQ Assay, which uses bias-controlled multiplex PCR amplification of genomic DNA, was used to profile TCRbeta CDR3 regions. Per the source publication's procedure: To quantify the absolute abundance of each unique TCRbeta CDR3 region, the sequences were collapsed and filtered. Two models were used to test differential abundance: a binomial model (Fisher-equivalent) and a beta-binomial model that adds time-dependent variance fitted from healthy donors. Clones with fewer than 5 combined templates were removed, and a clone was called differentially abundant if the clone's Benjamini-Hochberg FDR was below 0.01. Beta-binomial variance was modeled as a function of total template count across the two samples using the form v = (b*log(k)+a)^2. The table comes from immuneACCESS by way of TCRdb, which keeps in-frame sequences with V and J called. Part of the clones is missing from these tables; in studies checked, under half for an unresolved V gene and the rest for unknown reasons. V, J and clone size are those of that table, while D and trimming were read from the DNA. For this sample there are 130,000 or so clones; more than 80% appear just once. Approximately 3% of the sample belongs to the ten largest clones.

Trimming removed 1 base from V and 3 bases from J; the gene matches leave 7 bases unexplained. The germline V gene (reference sequence) provides CDR1 SGHNT and CDR2 YYREEE. From cysteine to phenylalanine, the CDR3 is 16 amino acids long. The read is trimmed to its CDR3 DNA, 48 bases read in frame from base 1. For this clone: No antigen is known for it. Base-call qualities are not available, and no considerably larger clone is one nucleotide away.

The V and J segments used are TRBV5-4 and TRBJ2-3, with TRBD1 identical over 8 junction bases. The sequencing input was blood. The source of this sequence is a person aged 18-70 years in good health. In nucleotide form, the sequence is TGTGCCAGCAGCTTGCGGACAGGGCTCGGGACAGATACGCAGTATTTT. It translates as CASSLRTGLGTDTQYF. The CDR3 plus the reference TRBV5-4 and TRBJ2-3 genes for the other parts give the full variable domain: ETGVTQSPTHLIKTRGQQVTLRCSSQSGHNTVSWYQQALGQGPQFIFQYYREEENGRGNFPPRFSGLQFPNYSSELNVNALELDDSALYLCASSLRTGLGTDTQYFGPGTRLTVL.